The sequence of this TCR beta chain was determined in a study of blood T cell repertoires in COVID-19 (dated by TCRdb to 2020 to 2022). Study-level background: The collaborator samples originated in the United States, Italy and Spain and spanned the acute and convalescent phases of COVID-19. The prospective study material was composed of cDNA or gDNA derived from T cells, B-cell-depleted T cells, or PBMCs. The dataset comprised deeply sampled blood TCRbeta repertoires from subjects exposed to, actively infected with, or recovered from COVID-19. The repertoires were released in a freely available public database intended as a resource for research on the immune response to SARS-CoV-2. The samples were drawn from two sources: the first 160 participants of the ongoing ImmuneRACE study, and fewer than 1,500 subjects contributed by 6 global collaborators. Sample metadata almost always included a de-identified subject ID, COVID-19 status, age in years and sex. Where available, HLA class I and class II types were taken from metadata supplied by the sample provider and were not determined by assay-based typing.

TCRbeta CDR3 regions were amplified from genomic DNA using the immunoSEQ Assay, a bias-controlled multiplex PCR. Per the source publication's procedure: Within the assay, amplification of reference gene primers was used to estimate how many nucleated cells each sample contained. To quantify the absolute abundance of each unique TCRbeta CDR3 rearrangement, sequence reads were collapsed and filtered. For each sample, productive Simpson clonality was calculated by taking the square root of Simpson's diversity index across productive rearrangements. TCRdb obtained this table from immuneACCESS and retained in-frame rearrangements with V and J assigned. These tables miss some clones; where compared with another copy, unresolved V genes account for less than half of the shortfall, and the remainder is unexplained. V and J calls and clone size come straight from that table; D and trimming were deduced from the DNA. The sample includes roughly 60,000 clones, with 70% to 90% observed a single time. The top ten clones comprise 15% of the sample.

CDR1 and CDR2 were assigned from the germline V gene as SNHLY and FYNNEI. Trimming takes 6 bases from V and 1 base from J, and the germline ends sit 8 bases apart. The CDR3 spans 13 residues, from the cysteine through the phenylalanine. Only the CDR3 region is kept as DNA, spanning 39 bases read in frame from base 1. Overall results and qualifications from the work: The quantity of clinical and demographic metadata differed by source and by participant and was supplied without curation.

The collaborating institutions used their own protocols to collect whole blood in K2EDTA tubes. For TCRbeta analysis, collaborators shipped samples as frozen whole blood, isolated PBMCs, or DNA extracted from either of those sample types. Comments on this clone: Its antigen is not yet known. The record has no base qualities; no much larger clone is one base away.

The specimen was peripheral blood. In this chain, TRBV2 is recombined with TRBJ2-3; no D gene can be assigned with confidence. This sequence originates from a man older than 75 with acute or convalescent COVID-19. The sequence in DNA is TGTGCCAGCAGAACCCAGGGCACAGATACGCAGTATTTT. This yields the protein CASRTQGTDTQYF.